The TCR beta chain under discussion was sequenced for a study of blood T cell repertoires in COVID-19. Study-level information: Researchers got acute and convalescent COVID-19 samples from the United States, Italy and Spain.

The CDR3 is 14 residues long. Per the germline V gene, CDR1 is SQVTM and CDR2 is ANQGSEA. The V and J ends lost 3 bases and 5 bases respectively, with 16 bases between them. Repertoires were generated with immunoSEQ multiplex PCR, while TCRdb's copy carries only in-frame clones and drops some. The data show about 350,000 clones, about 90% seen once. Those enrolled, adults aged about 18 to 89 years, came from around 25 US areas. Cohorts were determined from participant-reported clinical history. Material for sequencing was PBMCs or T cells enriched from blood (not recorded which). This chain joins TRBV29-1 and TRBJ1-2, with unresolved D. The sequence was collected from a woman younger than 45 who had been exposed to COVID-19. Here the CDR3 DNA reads TGCAGCGTTGACAGGCAGGCTGGATCTTATGGCTACACCTTC. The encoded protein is CSVDRQAGSYGYTF.